The clone carrying this T cell receptor beta chain was detected once. This record comes from a study of radiotherapy plus CTLA-4 blockade in lung cancer. Turning to the study itself: Patients showed objective responses in under 20% of cases, and disease control was achieved by 31%.

The V gene's germline CDR1 is SGHRS and CDR2 YFSETQ. The CDR3 is 14 residues long. V dropped 2 bases and J dropped 8 bases, with 11 bases sitting between them. Only in-frame clones appear in the TCRdb table, and some are missing; sequencing was by immunoSEQ multiplex PCR. The repertoire has around 90,000 clones, roughly four fifths of them found once; the top ten carry roughly 15%. This TCR derives from a human donor with non-small cell lung cancer that progressed on radiotherapy plus ipilimumab. The chain carries TRBV5-1 and TRBJ1-6; weak D call: TRBD1 (5 bases). Sequenced here: peripheral blood, sampled from a patient treated with radiotherapy plus ipilimumab. CDR3 sequence reads: CASSFFWGDSPLHF. CDR3 sequence (DNA): TGCGCCAGCAGCTTTTTTTGGGGGGATTCACCCCTCCACTTT.